This TCR beta chain derives from a study of stem cell transplantation in POMP-related autoinflammatory disease. Study-level background: Impaired MHC class I-dependent CD8+ differentiation was hypothesized from defective thymoproteasomes. Pre-transplant patients had naive-skewed CD4+ T cells and few CD8+ T cells. Findings and limits, study-wide: A trend toward lower repertoire diversity and greater clonality appeared in every analyzed T-cell subset of PRAID patients.

About this clone itself: Its antigen remains unidentified.

V dropped 1 base and J dropped 5; count of bases not matched to a gene: 4. The CDR3 is 16 amino acids. Germline V gives CDR1 MGHRA, CDR2 YSYEKL. Prominent immunodeficiency with autoinflammation defined PRAID. Generated by immunoSEQ multiplex PCR, the TCRdb table keeps only in-frame clones and is missing some. Here the sample spans around 32,000 clones, approximately 86% being singletons. The genes are TRBV4-1 and TRBJ1-5, with 11 bases identical to TRBD1. The material sequenced was CD4+ T cells from PBMCs, taken before stem cell transplantation. The clonotype was recovered from a human donor with POMP-related autoinflammation and immune dysregulation (PRAID). DNA of the CDR3: TGCGCCAGCAGCCAAGTTGGGACAGGGGGATATCAGCCCCAGCATTTT. As protein: CASSQVGTGGYQPQHF.